Following are 19 T cell receptor beta chains from one sample sequenced in a study of blood T cell repertoires in COVID-19. The protocol was immunoSEQ multiplex PCR, while the TCRdb copy is restricted to in-frame clones and leaves out a portion. Here the sample spans 200,000 to 300,000 clones, 85% being singletons. What was sequenced was peripheral blood. These receptors were taken from a woman aged 60 to 75 with active or convalescent COVID-19.

The chain carries TRBV5-1 and TRBJ1-5, with a tentative D call TRBD1 (6 bases). Trimming removed 4 bases at V and 4 bases at J, with 18 bases between. The length of the CDR3 is 16 residues. Germline values: CDR1 SGHRS, CDR2 YFSETQ. CDR3 DNA: TGCGCCAGCAGCCCGGGGGGGGGCCTGGGAAATCAGCCCCAGCATTTT. Its translation: CASSPGGGLGNQPQHF.

This chain links TRBV5-1 with TRBJ2-1; D possibly corresponds to TRBD2 (6 bases). Deletions cut 3 bases from V and 4 bases from J, with 23 bases between. This CDR3 spans 18 amino acids. Per germline, CDR1 SGHRS and CDR2 YFSETQ. The CDR3 nucleotides read TGCGCCAGCAGCTCAATTTCTAGCGCGGGGTGGGATTACAATGAGCAGTTCTTC. Amino acid sequence: CASSSISSAGWDYNEQFF.

This chain connects TRBV20-1 to TRBJ1-5; D uncertain. The CDR3 is made up of 14 amino acids. The V gene's germline CDR1 is DFQATT and CDR2 SNEGSKA (reference sequence). Trimming shortened V by 3 bases and J by 2 bases, and 11 bases separated the two germline ends. The CDR3 region has the DNA TGCAGTGCTAGTCGTGCTAATGGCAATCAGCCCCAGCATTTT. Its protein product is CSASRANGNQPQHF.

V usage is TRBV6-5 and J usage is TRBJ2-7; possible D gene TRBD1, 5 bases. CDR1 is MNHEY, CDR2 SVGAGI, per germline. This CDR3 spans 14 amino acids. Trimming cost V 6 bases and J 0 bases, with 12 bases left between them. CDR3 bases: TGTGCCAGCAGGGGCACAGGAACCTCCTACGAGCAGTACGTC. This sequence encodes CASRGTGTSYEQYV.

There are a few counts of this clone. The gene calls are TRBV7-9 and TRBJ2-2, with 8 bases that match TRBD2. The CDR3 has 15 amino acids. Unmatched junction bases numbered 7, after V lost 3 bases and J lost 7 bases. CDR1 SEHNR and CDR2 FQNEAQ come from the germline V gene (reference sequence). The CDR3 here is CASSFWREAGGELFF. The CDR3 DNA sequence: TGTGCCAGCAGCTTTTGGCGGGAGGCCGGCGGGGAGCTGTTTTTT. The full variable domain, with the rest looked up from reference TRBV7-9 and TRBJ2-2, is DTGVSQNPRHKITKRGQNVTFRCDPISEHNRLYWYRQTLGQGPEFLTYFQNEAQLEKSRLLSDRFSAERPKGSFSTLEIQRTEQGDSAMYLCASSFWREAGGELFFGEGSRLTVL.

This clone was picked up one time. The chain combines TRBV5-1 with TRBJ2-5; perhaps TRBD2 as D (8 bases). The V end lost 4 bases, the J end lost 2 bases, and 21 bases lay between the germline ends. The CDR3 runs to 17 residues. Germline values: CDR1 SGHRS, CDR2 YFSETQ. The CDR3 loop is CASSLPGGTEKQETQYF. In DNA, the CDR3 is TGCGCCAGCAGCCTCCCGGGGGGGACAGAGAAACAAGAGACCCAGTACTTC.

This clone was counted many times. The gene calls are TRBV21-1 and TRBJ2-7; TRBD1, the table's D call, lacks a check against the DNA. TRBV21-1 is tagged as a pseudogene. This CDR3 is 16 amino acids long. The CDR3 bases are TGTGCCAGCAGCAAAACCCTACAGGTTGAGTCCTACGAGCAGTACGTC. Residues: CASSKTLQVESYEQYV.

The V gene is TRBV25-1, the J gene TRBJ2-4; a possible D gene is TRBD1 (5 bases). V lost 6 bases and J lost 5, with 14 bases in between. The CDR3 has 14 residues. Germline lookup yields CDR1 MGHDK and CDR2 SYGVNS. This CDR3 reads CASSIGLGENIQYF. CDR3 DNA: TGTGCCAGCAGCATAGGTCTAGGGGAAAACATTCAGTACTTC.

The chain is built from TRBV4-1 and TRBJ1-1, with 9 bases identical to TRBD1. The J segment lost 5 bases and the V segment lost 2 bases, leaving 6 bases of the junction unmatched. This CDR3 has 15 amino acids. Germline V gives CDR1 MGHRA, CDR2 YSYEKL. CDR3 DNA: TGCGCCAGCAGCCAATCACACAGGGGGCGGACTGAAGCTTTCTTT. This translates into CASSQSHRGRTEAFF.

CDR3: CASVSGLRNEQFF. Written as DNA, the CDR3 is TGTGCCAGTGTTTCAGGGTTGAGGAATGAGCAGTTCTTC. The rearrangement uses TRBV19 and TRBJ2-1, with D maybe TRBD1 (5 bases). Deletions cut 8 bases from V and 7 bases from J, with 15 bases between. There are 13 residues in the CDR3. The germline V gene has CDR1 LNHDA and CDR2 SQIVND (reference sequence).

The rearrangement uses TRBV6-4 and TRBJ2-2; perhaps TRBD1 as D (6 bases). The CDR3 has 15 residues. Germline CDR1 is MRHNA and CDR2 is SNTAGT. V lost 2 bases, J lost 5 bases, and 12 bases lay in between. The CDR3 DNA is TGTGCCAGCAGTGACGGGGGCTCGGGAACCGGGGAGCTGTTTTTT. This translates into CASSDGGSGTGELFF.

In this sample, this clone turned up once. The chain joins TRBV10-3 to TRBJ2-7; 13 positions agree with TRBD2. Germline lookup yields CDR1 ENHRY and CDR2 SYGVKD. V trimming: 7 bases; J trimming: 3 bases; junction bases outside the gene matches: 3. The CDR3 contains 14 residues. This chain's CDR3 is CAIIGLAGVYEQYV. The CDR3 DNA follows: TGTGCCATCATTGGACTAGCGGGGGTCTACGAGCAGTACGTC.

CDR3 residues: CASSQDSTSGAYNEQFF. The CDR3 DNA follows: TGCGCCAGCAGCCAAGATAGTACTAGCGGGGCTTACAATGAGCAGTTCTTC. V gene TRBV4-1 combines with J gene TRBJ2-1; 10 nucleotides agree with TRBD2. The CDR3 has 17 residues. The germline V gene encodes CDR1 MGHRA and CDR2 YSYEKL. Trimming at V came to 0 bases and at J to 4 bases, leaving 6 bases not matched to a gene.

This clone was seen just once. The V call is TRBV12-5, the J call TRBJ1-4; TRBD1 might be the D (5 bases). Germline V gene data show CDR1 as LGHNT and CDR2 as FRNRAP. Trimming removed 0 bases at V and 7 bases at J, with 15 bases between. There are 16 residues in the CDR3. As DNA, the CDR3 is TGTGCTAGTGGTTTGGTGCCCTCGGGGGATGGTGAAAAACTGTTTTTT. Amino acids: CASGLVPSGDGEKLFF.

The chain links TRBV24-1 to TRBJ2-1, with 9 bases aligning to TRBD2. Looked up from germline, CDR1 is KGHDR and CDR2 is SFDVKD. V was clipped by 3 bases and J by 7 bases; unmatched bases: 9. The CDR3 has 16 residues. The CDR3 DNA sequence: TGTGCCACCAGTGATCCCCTTAGCGGGAGTTCAAATGAGCAGTTCTTC. Translation: CATSDPLSGSSNEQFF.

The chain has TRBV5-1 and TRBJ1-1; 9 positions agree with TRBD1. The V and J ends lost 4 bases and 3 bases, in that order; junction bases with no gene match: 4. Germline CDR1 SGHRS, CDR2 YFSETQ. CDR3 length equals 14 residues. CDR3 amino acids: CASSMTGGDTEAFF. The CDR3 DNA reads TGCGCCAGCAGCATGACAGGGGGGGACACTGAAGCTTTCTTT.

The chain has TRBV6-5 and TRBJ2-1, with 14 positions matching TRBD2. V gave up 7 bases and J gave up 10 bases; unmatched junction bases: 6. CDR1 is MNHEY and CDR2 is SVGAGI in the germline V gene. CDR3 size: 14 residues. The CDR3 is CASTAGTSGSEQFF. In DNA, the CDR3 is TGTGCCAGCACAGCCGGGACTAGCGGGAGCGAGCAGTTCTTC.

The rearrangement uses TRBV7-9 and TRBJ2-1, with TRBD2 identical over 10 bases. Germline CDR1 is SEHNR and CDR2 is FQNEAQ (reference sequence). The CDR3 spans 15 residues. V gave up 2 bases and J gave up 6 bases; unmatched junction bases: 4. The CDR3 nucleotides read TGTGCCAGCAGCTTACGCCTAGCGGGAGTCAATGAGCAGTTCTTC. Residues: CASSLRLAGVNEQFF.

The chain has TRBV27 and TRBJ2-2, with a tentative D call TRBD1 (6 bases). This CDR3 has 15 amino acids. The germline V gene has CDR1 MNHEY and CDR2 SMNVEV (reference sequence). The V end lost 6 bases, the J end lost 4 bases, and 15 bases lay between the germline ends. The DNA for the CDR3 is TGTGCCAGCAGAACAAGACAGGCGTTCACCGGGGAGCTGTTTTTT. Translation: CASRTRQAFTGELFF.